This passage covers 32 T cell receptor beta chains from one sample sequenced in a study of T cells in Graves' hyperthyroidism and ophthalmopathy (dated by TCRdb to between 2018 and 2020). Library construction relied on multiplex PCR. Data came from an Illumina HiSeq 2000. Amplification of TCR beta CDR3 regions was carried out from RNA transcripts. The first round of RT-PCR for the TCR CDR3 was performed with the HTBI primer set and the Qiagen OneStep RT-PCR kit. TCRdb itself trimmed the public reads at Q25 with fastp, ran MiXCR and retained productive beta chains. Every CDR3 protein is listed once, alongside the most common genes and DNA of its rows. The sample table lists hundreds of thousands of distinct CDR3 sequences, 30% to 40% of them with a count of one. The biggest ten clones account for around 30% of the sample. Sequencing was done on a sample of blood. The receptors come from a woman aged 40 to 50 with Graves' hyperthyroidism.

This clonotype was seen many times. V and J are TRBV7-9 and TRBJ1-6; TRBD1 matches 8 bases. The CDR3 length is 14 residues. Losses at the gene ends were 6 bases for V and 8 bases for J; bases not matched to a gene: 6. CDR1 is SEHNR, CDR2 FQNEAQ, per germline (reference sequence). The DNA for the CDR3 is TGTGCCAGCAGGCCCCAGGGGGCCCATTCACCCCTCCACTTT. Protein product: CASRPQGAHSPLHF. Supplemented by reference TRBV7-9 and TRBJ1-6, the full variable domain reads DTGVSQNPRHKITKRGQNVTFRCDPISEHNRLYWYRQTLGQGPEFLTYFQNEAQLEKSRLLSDRFSAERPKGSFSTLEIQRTEQGDSAMYLCASRPQGAHSPLHFGNGTRLTVT.

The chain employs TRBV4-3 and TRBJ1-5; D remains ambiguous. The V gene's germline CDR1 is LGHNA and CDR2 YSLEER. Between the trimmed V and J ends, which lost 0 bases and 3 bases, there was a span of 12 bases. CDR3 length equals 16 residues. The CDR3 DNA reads TGCGCCAGCAGCCAAGATCTGAGCCGATTCAATCAGCCCCAGCATTTT. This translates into CASSQDLSRFNQPQHF.

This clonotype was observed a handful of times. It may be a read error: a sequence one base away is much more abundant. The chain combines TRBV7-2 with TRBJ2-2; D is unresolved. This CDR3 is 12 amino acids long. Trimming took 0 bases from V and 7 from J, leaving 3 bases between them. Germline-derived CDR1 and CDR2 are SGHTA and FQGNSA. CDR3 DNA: TGTGCCAGCAGCTTAGCCCGCGGGGAGCTGTTTTTT. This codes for CASSLARGELFF.

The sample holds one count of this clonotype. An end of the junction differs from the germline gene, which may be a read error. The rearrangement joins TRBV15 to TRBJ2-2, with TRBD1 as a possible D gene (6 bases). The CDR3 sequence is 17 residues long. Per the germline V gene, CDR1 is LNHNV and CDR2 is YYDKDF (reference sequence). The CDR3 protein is CATSREFIGTKSRELFF. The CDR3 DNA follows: TGTGCCACCAGCAGAGAATTTATCGGGACAAAGAGCAGGGAGCTGTTTTTC.

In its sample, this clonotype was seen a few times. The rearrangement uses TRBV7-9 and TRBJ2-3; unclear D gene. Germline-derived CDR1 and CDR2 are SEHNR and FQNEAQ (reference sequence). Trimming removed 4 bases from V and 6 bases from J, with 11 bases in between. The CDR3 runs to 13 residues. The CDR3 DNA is TGTGCCAGCAGCTCGCCTTATACCGATACGCAGTATTTT. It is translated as CASSSPYTDTQYF. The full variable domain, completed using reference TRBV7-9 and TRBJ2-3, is DTGVSQNPRHKITKRGQNVTFRCDPISEHNRLYWYRQTLGQGPEFLTYFQNEAQLEKSRLLSDRFSAERPKGSFSTLEIQRTEQGDSAMYLCASSSPYTDTQYFGPGTRLTVL.

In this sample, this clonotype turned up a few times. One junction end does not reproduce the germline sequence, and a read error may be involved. For the CDR3, the DNA is TGTGCCACCAGTTATGACGGGAATCCGCCCCAGCATTTT. Its translation: CATSYDGNPPQHF. The chain uses TRBV24-1 and TRBJ1-5, with D unclear. The CDR3 is 13 amino acids. The germline gives CDR1 KGHDR, CDR2 SFDVKD.

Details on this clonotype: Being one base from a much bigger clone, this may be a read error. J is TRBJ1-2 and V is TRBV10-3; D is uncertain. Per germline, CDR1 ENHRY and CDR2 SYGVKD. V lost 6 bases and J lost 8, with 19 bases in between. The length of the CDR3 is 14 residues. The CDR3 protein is CAIRADGPRGGYTF. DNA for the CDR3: TGTGCCATCAGGGCCGACGGTCCGCGAGGAGGCTACACCTTC.

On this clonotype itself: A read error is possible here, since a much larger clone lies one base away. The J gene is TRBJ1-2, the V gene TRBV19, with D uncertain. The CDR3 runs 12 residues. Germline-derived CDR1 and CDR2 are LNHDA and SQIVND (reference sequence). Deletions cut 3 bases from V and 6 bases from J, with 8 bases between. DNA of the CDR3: TGTGCCAGTAGTATCCGTTCCCATGGCTACACCTTC. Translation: CASSIRSHGYTF. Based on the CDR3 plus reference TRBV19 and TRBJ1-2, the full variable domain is DGGITQSPKYLFRKEGQNVTLSCEQNLNHDAMYWYRQDPGQGLRLIYYSQIVNDFQKGDIAEGYSVSREKKESFPLTVTSAQKNPTAFYLCASSIRSHGYTFGSGTRLTVV.

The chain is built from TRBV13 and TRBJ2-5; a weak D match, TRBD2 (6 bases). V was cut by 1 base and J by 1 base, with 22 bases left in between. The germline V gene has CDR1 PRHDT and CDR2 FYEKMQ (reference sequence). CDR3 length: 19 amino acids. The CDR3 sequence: CASSLDRLARSGSQETQYF. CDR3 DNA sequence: TGTGCCAGCAGCTTAGACCGTCTAGCGCGATCGGGCTCCCAAGAGACCCAGTACTTC.

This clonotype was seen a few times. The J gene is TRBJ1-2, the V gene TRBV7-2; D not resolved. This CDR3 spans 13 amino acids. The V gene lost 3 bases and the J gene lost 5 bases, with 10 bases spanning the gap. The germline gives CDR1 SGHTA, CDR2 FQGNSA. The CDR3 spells CASSLLPRYGYTF. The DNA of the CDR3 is TGTGCCAGCAGCTTGCTCCCTCGATATGGCTACACCTTC.

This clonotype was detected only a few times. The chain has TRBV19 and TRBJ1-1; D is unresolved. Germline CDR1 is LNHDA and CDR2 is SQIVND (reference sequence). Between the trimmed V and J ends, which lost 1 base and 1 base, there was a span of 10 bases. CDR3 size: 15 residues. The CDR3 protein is CASSIVGTRNTEAFF. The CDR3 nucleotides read TGTGCCAGTAGTATAGTGGGAACGCGGAACACTGAAGCTTTCTTT.

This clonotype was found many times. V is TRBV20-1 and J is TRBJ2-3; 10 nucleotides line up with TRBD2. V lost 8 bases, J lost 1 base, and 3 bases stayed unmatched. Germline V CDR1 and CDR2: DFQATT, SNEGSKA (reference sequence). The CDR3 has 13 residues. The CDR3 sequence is CSPSGRGTDTQYF. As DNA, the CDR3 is TGCAGTCCGAGCGGGAGGGGCACAGATACGCAGTATTTT.

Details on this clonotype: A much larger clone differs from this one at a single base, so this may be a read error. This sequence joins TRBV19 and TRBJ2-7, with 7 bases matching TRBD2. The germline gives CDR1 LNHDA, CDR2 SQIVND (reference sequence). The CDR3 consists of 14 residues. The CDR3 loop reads CASSMSGTNYQQYF. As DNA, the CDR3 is TGTGCCAGTAGTATGTCCGGGACTAACTACCAGCAGTACTTC.

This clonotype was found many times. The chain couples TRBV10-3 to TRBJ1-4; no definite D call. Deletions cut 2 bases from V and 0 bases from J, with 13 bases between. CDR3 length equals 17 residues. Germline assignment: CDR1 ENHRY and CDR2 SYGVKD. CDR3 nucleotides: TGTGCCATCAGTGAGGTCCTAGATATCGCAACTAATGAAAAACTGTTTTTT. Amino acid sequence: CAISEVLDIATNEKLFF.

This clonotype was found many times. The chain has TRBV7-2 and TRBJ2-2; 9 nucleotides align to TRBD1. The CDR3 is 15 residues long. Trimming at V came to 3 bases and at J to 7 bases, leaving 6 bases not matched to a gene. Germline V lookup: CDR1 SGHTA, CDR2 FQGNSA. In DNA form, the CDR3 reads TGTGCCAGCAGCTTCACAGGGGGCGGTGTCGGGGAGCTGTTTTTT. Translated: CASSFTGGGVGELFF.

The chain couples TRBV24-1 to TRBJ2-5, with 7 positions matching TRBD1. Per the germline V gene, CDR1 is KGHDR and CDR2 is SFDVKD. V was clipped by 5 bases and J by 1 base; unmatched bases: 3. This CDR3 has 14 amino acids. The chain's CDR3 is CATSGPGGQETQYF. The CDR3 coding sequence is TGTGCCACCAGTGGCCCAGGGGGCCAAGAGACCCAGTACTTC.

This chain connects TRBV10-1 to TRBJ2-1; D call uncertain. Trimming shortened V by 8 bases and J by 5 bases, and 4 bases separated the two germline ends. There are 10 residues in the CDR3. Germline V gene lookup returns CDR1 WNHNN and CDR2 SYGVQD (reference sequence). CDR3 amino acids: CASLHNEQFF. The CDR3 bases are TGCGCCAGCCTTCACAATGAGCAGTTCTTC.

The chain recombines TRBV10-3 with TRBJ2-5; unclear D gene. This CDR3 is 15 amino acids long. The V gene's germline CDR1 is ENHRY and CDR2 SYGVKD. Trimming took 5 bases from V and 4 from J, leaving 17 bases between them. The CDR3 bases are TGTGCCATCAGTTACTCGTTCAGTGAGACAGAGACCCAGTACTTC. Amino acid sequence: CAISYSFSETETQYF.

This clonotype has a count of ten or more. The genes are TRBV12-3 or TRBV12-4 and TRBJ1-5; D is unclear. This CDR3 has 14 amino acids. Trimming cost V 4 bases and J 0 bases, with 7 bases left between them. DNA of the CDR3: TGTGCCAGCAGTTACACCAATAGCAATCAGCCCCAGCATTTT. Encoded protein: CASSYTNSNQPQHF.

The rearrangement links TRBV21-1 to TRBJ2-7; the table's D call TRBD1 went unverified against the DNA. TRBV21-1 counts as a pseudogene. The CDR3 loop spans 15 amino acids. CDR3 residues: CASSSQDRGQHEQYF. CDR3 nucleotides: TGTGCCAGCAGCAGCCAGGACAGGGGGCAACACGAGCAGTACTTC.

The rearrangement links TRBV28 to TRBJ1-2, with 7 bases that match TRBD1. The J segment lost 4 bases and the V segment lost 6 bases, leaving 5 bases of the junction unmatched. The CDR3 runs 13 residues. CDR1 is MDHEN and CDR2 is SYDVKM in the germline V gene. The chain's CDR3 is CASRDRMPYGYTF. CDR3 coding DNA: TGTGCCAGCAGGGACAGGATGCCCTATGGCTACACCTTC.

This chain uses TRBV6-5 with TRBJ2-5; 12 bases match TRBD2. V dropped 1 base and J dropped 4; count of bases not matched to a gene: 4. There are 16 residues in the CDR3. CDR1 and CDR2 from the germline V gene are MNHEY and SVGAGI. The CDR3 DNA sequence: TGTGCCAGCAGTTACTTCCTAGCGGGGGGGCCAGAGACCCAGTACTTC. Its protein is CASSYFLAGGPETQYF.

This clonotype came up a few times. The CDR3: CASSLQGPGTFQETQYF. The CDR3 bases are TGTGCCAGTAGTCTCCAGGGTCCCGGGACATTCCAAGAGACCCAGTACTTC. The rearrangement uses TRBV19 and TRBJ2-5; tentative D call: TRBD1 (6 bases). The length of the CDR3 is 17 residues. Germline CDR1 LNHDA, CDR2 SQIVND (reference sequence). Between the trimmed V and J ends, which lost 5 bases and 1 base, there was a span of 20 bases.

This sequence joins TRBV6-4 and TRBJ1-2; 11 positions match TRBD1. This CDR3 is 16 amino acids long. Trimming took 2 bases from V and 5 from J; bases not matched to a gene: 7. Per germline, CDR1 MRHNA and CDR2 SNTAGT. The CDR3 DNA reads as TGTGCCAGCAGTGACAGCGCGGGACAGGGGGAGTATGGCTACACCTTC. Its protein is CASSDSAGQGEYGYTF.

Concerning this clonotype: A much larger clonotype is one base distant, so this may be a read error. The DNA for the CDR3 is TGTGCCAGCAGCCCGGAAGTGGAGACCCAGCACTTC. Translated, it gives CASSPEVETQHF. The chain recombines TRBV12-3 or TRBV12-4 with TRBJ2-5; D gene ambiguous. This CDR3 has 12 amino acids.

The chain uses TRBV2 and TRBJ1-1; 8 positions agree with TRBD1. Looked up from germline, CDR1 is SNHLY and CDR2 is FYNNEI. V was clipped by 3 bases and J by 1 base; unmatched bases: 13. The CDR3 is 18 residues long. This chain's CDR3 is CASSEGSSGGTGNTEAFF. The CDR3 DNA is TGTGCCAGCAGTGAGGGGTCCTCAGGGGGGACAGGGAACACTGAAGCTTTCTTT.

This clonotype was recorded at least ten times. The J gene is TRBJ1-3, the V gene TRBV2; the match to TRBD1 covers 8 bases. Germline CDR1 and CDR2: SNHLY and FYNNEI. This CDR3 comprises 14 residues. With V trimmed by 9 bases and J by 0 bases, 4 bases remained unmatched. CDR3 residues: CASRDRTSGNTIYF. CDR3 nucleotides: TGTGCCAGTCGGGACAGGACCTCTGGAAACACCATATATTTT.

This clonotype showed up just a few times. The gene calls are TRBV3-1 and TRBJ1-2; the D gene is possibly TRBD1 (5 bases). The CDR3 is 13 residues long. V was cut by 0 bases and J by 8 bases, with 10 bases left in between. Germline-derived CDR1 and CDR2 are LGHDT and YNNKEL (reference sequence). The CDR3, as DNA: TGTGCCAGCAGCCAAGACTCGGGGCGAGGCTACACCTTC. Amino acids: CASSQDSGRGYTF.

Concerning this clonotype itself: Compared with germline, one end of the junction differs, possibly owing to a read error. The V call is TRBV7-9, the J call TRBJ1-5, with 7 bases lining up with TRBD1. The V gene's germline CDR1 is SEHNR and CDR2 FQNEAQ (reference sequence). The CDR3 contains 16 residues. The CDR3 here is CASSQVYRGRNGPQHF. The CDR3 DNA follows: TGCGCCAGCAGCCAAGTGTATAGGGGGCGGAACGGGCCCCAGCATTTT. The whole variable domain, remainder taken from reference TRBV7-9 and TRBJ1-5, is DTGVSQNPRHKITKRGQNVTFRCDPISEHNRLYWYRQTLGQGPEFLTYFQNEAQLEKSRLLSDRFSAERPKGSFSTLEIQRTEQGDSAMYLCASSQVYRGRNGPQHFGDGTRLSIL.

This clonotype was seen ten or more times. The CDR3 region has the DNA TGTGCCAGCAGTGACGACGAGTTAAGTAACTATGGCTACACCTTC. Its translation is CASSDDELSNYGYTF. The chain has TRBV25-1 and TRBJ1-2; no clear D. This CDR3 spans 15 amino acids. Germline V gene lookup returns CDR1 MGHDK and CDR2 SYGVNS. V gave up 3 bases and J gave up 1 base, with 12 bases separating them.

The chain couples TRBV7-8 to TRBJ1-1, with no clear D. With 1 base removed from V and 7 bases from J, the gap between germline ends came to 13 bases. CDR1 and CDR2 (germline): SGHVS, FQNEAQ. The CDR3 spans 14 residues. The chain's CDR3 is CASSLGSWGDEAFF. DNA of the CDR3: TGTGCCAGCAGCTTAGGCTCTTGGGGAGATGAAGCTTTCTTT. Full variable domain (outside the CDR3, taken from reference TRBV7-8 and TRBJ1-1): GAGVSQSPRYKVAKRGQDVALRCDPISGHVSLFWYQQALGQGPEFLTYFQNEAQLDKSGLPSDRFFAERPEGSVSTLKIQRTQQEDSAVYLCASSLGSWGDEAFFGQGTRLTVV.

CDR3 nucleotide sequence: TGTGCCAGCAGCCAAAATACAGGCACCCTTCACTATGGCTACACCTTC. This encodes CASSQNTGTLHYGYTF. The rearrangement uses TRBV11-2 and TRBJ1-2; D might be TRBD1 (5 bases). The CDR3 contains 16 residues. Germline CDR1 SGHAT, CDR2 FQNNGV. The ends were cut back, 5 bases at V and 3 bases at J, with 19 bases in the middle.